This TCR beta chain originates from a study of identical twins. Healthy Caucasians alone served as donors. TCRdb reanalysed the 5' RACE reads using MiXCR and keeps one entry per CDR3 protein. The table lists about 470,000 distinct CDR3 sequences, roughly a quarter of them singletons. About this clonotype: Its antigen is not known.

Overall study findings and caveats: Because invariant MAIT and iNKT cells could be present, zero-insertion analyses could be partly confounded.

Germline trimming cut 6 bases from V and 6 bases from J; bases unmatched to any gene: 7. CDR1 is SGHDT, CDR2 YYEEEE, per germline. This CDR3 region has 14 residues. This same sample was also taken into another study, of T cells expressing NK-cell markers. This second study says: It was sorted CD3+CD56-NKG2C+, CD3+CD56+NKG2C- and CD3+CD56+NKG2C+ T cells that provided the TCR beta repertoires. Whether expanded NKG2C+ T cell clones recognized HCMV stayed uncertain.

The receptor was derived from a woman aged 18-29 years in good health. The chain links TRBV5-6 to TRBJ1-4, with TRBD1 matching 8 bases. Sequencing used CD4+ T cells sorted from blood. CDR3 amino acids: CASTVTGGYEKLFF. The CDR3 bases are TGTGCCAGCACCGTCACAGGGGGATATGAAAAACTGTTTTTT.